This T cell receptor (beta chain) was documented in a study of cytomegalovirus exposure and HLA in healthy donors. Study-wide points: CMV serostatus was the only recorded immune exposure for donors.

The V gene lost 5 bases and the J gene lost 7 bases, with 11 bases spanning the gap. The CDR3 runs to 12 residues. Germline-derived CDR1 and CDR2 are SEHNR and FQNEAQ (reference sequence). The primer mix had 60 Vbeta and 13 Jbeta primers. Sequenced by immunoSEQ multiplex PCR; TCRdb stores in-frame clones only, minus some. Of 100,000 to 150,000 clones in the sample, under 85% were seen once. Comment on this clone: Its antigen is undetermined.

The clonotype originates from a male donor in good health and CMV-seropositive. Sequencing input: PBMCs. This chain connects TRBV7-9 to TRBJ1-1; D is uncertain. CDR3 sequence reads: CASSHRGIEAFF. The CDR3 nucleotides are TGTGCCAGCAGCCACCGGGGAATTGAAGCTTTCTTT. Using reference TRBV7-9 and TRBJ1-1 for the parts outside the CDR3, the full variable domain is DTGVSQNPRHKITKRGQNVTFRCDPISEHNRLYWYRQTLGQGPEFLTYFQNEAQLEKSRLLSDRFSAERPKGSFSTLEIQRTEQGDSAMYLCASSHRGIEAFFGQGTRLTVV.